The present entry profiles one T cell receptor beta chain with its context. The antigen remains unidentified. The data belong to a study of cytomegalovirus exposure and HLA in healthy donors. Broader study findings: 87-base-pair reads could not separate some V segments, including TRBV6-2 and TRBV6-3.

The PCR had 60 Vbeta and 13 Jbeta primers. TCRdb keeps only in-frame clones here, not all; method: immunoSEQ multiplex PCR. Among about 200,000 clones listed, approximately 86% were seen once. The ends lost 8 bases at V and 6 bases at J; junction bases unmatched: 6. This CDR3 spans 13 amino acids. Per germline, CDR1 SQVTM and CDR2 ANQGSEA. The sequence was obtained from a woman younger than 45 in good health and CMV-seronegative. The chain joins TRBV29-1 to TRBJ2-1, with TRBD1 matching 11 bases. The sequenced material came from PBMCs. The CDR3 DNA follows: TGCAGCACCACCGGGACAGGGGGCAATGAGCAGTTCTTC. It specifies CSTTGTGGNEQFF.